These T cell receptor beta chains were read from a single sample in a study of memory CD4+ T cells and cytomegalovirus serostatus. Sequencing used immunoSEQ multiplex PCR; TCRdb keeps in-frame clones, though not all of them. The top ten hold under 1% of the sample, which has about 52,000 clones, approximately 78% seen once. The sample comprised memory CD4+ T cells from blood. These receptors came from an adult in good health and CMV-seronegative. Both conserved end residues are trimmed from each CDR3. D genes are given only for firm matches.

CDR3 protein: ASSARMIRAEQY
V gene: TRBV27
J gene: TRBJ2-7
D gene: -

CDR3 protein: ASSLAQNQPQH
V gene: TRBV7-8
J gene: TRBJ1-5
D gene: -

CDR3 protein: ASSQDSGRNTGELF
V gene: TRBV4-3
J gene: TRBJ2-2
D gene: -

CDR3 protein: ASSSQGAQY
V gene: TRBV5-1
J gene: TRBJ2-5
D gene: -

CDR3 protein: ASSQWTDSYEQY
V gene: TRBV11-2
J gene: TRBJ2-7
D gene: -

CDR3 protein: ASSFGLTGDSPLH
V gene: TRBV5-4
J gene: TRBJ1-6
D gene: TRBD1

CDR3 protein: ASSPGQGSTDTQY
V gene: TRBV28
J gene: TRBJ2-3
D gene: TRBD1

CDR3 protein: ASSERVGEQGETQY
V gene: TRBV10-1
J gene: TRBJ2-5
D gene: -

CDR3 protein: ASSQEVGPNYGYT
V gene: TRBV4-2
J gene: TRBJ1-2
D gene: -

CDR3 protein: ASSEGGQPQH
V gene: TRBV6-1
J gene: TRBJ1-5
D gene: -

CDR3 protein: ASGDSNSPLH
V gene: TRBV2
J gene: TRBJ1-6
D gene: TRBD1

CDR3 protein: ASSQSPTTDNEQF
V gene: TRBV4-3
J gene: TRBJ2-1
D gene: -

CDR3 protein: ASSLGGGNQPQH
V gene: TRBV6-1
J gene: TRBJ1-5
D gene: TRBD1

CDR3 protein: ASSLEAGKQPQH
V gene: TRBV5-1
J gene: TRBJ1-5
D gene: -

CDR3 protein: ASSMRPTYEQY
V gene: TRBV19
J gene: TRBJ2-7
D gene: -

CDR3 protein: ASSYNPNQPQH
V gene: TRBV6-5
J gene: TRBJ1-5
D gene: -

CDR3 protein: ASSPPGRNTEAF
V gene: TRBV7-8
J gene: TRBJ1-1
D gene: -

CDR3 protein: ASRTSGGKETQY
V gene: TRBV6-5
J gene: TRBJ2-5
D gene: TRBD2

CDR3 protein: AINRNPNGGTEAF
V gene: TRBV10-3
J gene: TRBJ1-1
D gene: -

CDR3 protein: ASSQTPGLLYEQY
V gene: TRBV19
J gene: TRBJ2-7
D gene: -

CDR3 protein: ASSYFNTEAF
V gene: TRBV6-6
J gene: TRBJ1-1
D gene: -

CDR3 protein: ASSLRGIGGDTQY
V gene: TRBV5-1
J gene: TRBJ2-3
D gene: -

CDR3 protein: ATSRDLITNEQF
V gene: TRBV15
J gene: TRBJ2-1
D gene: -

CDR3 protein: ASKTSLRANYGYT
V gene: TRBV9
J gene: TRBJ1-2
D gene: -

CDR3 protein: ASVGQGLGTEAF
V gene: TRBV2
J gene: TRBJ1-1
D gene: -

CDR3 protein: ASSPQTDSFYGYT
V gene: TRBV7-6
J gene: TRBJ1-2
D gene: -

CDR3 protein: ASSQTGGGSPLH
V gene: TRBV19
J gene: TRBJ1-6
D gene: TRBD1

CDR3 protein: ASSEVPPGLAGGGETQY
V gene: TRBV6-1
J gene: TRBJ2-5
D gene: TRBD2

CDR3 protein: ASSRGQALEQY
V gene: TRBV2
J gene: TRBJ2-7
D gene: TRBD1

CDR3 protein: ASKASQNNQPQH
V gene: TRBV6-1
J gene: TRBJ1-5
D gene: -

CDR3 protein: ASSYGAGQGANEQF
V gene: TRBV5-1
J gene: TRBJ2-1
D gene: TRBD1

CDR3 protein: ALSQGWDYGYT
V gene: TRBV30
J gene: TRBJ1-2
D gene: -

CDR3 protein: ASSDRGINEKLF
V gene: TRBV6-1
J gene: TRBJ1-4
D gene: TRBD1

CDR3 protein: ASSLVVTGVGETQY
V gene: TRBV7-8
J gene: TRBJ2-5
D gene: TRBD1

CDR3 protein: ASSSSSGGGRTEAF
V gene: TRBV7-9
J gene: TRBJ1-1
D gene: -

CDR3 protein: ASSIAYEQY
V gene: TRBV7-9
J gene: TRBJ2-7
D gene: -

CDR3 protein: ASSPRGLGNTIY
V gene: TRBV28
J gene: TRBJ1-3
D gene: -

CDR3 protein: ASSGNRGDGQY
V gene: TRBV7-6
J gene: TRBJ2-7
D gene: TRBD1

CDR3 protein: SASSINTQY
V gene: TRBV20-1
J gene: TRBJ2-3
D gene: -

CDR3 protein: ASSVLSSGGTDTQY
V gene: TRBV9
J gene: TRBJ2-3
D gene: TRBD2

CDR3 protein: ASSDGAGGTGELF
V gene: TRBV2
J gene: TRBJ2-2
D gene: TRBD2

CDR3 protein: ASSRRPYDGYT
V gene: TRBV11-2
J gene: TRBJ1-2
D gene: -

CDR3 protein: ASSQGGRDRGFWYSYNEQF
V gene: TRBV14
J gene: TRBJ2-1
D gene: TRBD1

CDR3 protein: ASRGTGMGISEQY
V gene: TRBV2
J gene: TRBJ2-7
D gene: TRBD1

CDR3 protein: ASSEAGGQPQH
V gene: TRBV6-1
J gene: TRBJ1-5
D gene: -

CDR3 protein: ASSETGGSQPQH
V gene: TRBV2
J gene: TRBJ1-5
D gene: TRBD1

CDR3 protein: ASSYRGTNEKLF
V gene: TRBV27
J gene: TRBJ1-4
D gene: TRBD1

CDR3 protein: ASSSVDSISPLH
V gene: TRBV5-5
J gene: TRBJ1-6
D gene: -

CDR3 protein: ATAPGTGQPQH
V gene: TRBV10-3
J gene: TRBJ1-5
D gene: -

CDR3 protein: AVDGDRFSYEQY
V gene: TRBV2
J gene: TRBJ2-7
D gene: TRBD1

CDR3 protein: ASSLSAAGGRYTQY
V gene: TRBV28
J gene: TRBJ2-3
D gene: TRBD2